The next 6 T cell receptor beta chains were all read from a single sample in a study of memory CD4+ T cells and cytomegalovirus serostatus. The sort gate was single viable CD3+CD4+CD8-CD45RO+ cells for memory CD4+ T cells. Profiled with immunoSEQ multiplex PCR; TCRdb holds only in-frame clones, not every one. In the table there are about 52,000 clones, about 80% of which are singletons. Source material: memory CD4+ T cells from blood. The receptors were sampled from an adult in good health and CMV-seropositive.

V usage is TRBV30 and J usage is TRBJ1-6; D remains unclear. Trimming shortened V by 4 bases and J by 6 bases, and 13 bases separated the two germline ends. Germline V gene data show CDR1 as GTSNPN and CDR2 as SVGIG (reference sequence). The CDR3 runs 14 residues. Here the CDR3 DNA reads TGTGCCTGGAATGTGTTCGGGTCTAATTCACCCCTCCACTTT. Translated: CAWNVFGSNSPLHF.

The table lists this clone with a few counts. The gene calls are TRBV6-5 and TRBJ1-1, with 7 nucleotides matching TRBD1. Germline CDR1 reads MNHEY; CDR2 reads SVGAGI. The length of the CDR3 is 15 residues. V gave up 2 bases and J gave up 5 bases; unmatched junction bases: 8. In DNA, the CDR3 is TGTGCCAGCAGTTACACTCCAGGGGGTGGGACTGAAGCTTTCTTT. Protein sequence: CASSYTPGGGTEAFF.

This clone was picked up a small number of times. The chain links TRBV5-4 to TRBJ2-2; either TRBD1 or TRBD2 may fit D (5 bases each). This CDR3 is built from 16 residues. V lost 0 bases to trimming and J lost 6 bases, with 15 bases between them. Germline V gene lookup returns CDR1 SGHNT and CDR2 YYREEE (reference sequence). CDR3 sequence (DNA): TGTGCCAGCAGCTTGGATCCGGGACGAGCGGCCGGGGAGCTGTTTTTT. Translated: CASSLDPGRAAGELFF.

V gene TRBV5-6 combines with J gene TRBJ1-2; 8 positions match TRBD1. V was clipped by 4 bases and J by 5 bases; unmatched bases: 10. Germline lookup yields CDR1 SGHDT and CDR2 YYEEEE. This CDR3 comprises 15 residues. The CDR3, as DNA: TGTGCCAGCAGCCCGTGGACCAGGGGGCATTATGGCTACACCTTC. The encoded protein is CASSPWTRGHYGYTF. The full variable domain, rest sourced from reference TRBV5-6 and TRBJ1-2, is DAGVTQSPTHLIKTRGQQVTLRCSPKSGHDTVSWYQQALGQGPQFIFQYYEEEERQRGNFPDRFSGHQFPNYSSELNVNALLLGDSALYLCASSPWTRGHYGYTFGSGTRLTVV.

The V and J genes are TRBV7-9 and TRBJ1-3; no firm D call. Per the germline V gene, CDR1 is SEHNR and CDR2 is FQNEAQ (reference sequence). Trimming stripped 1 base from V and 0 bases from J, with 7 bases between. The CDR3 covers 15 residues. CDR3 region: CASSLVSGSGNTIYF. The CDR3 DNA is TGTGCCAGCAGCTTAGTGTCCGGCTCTGGAAACACCATATATTTT.

CDR3 bases: TGTGCCAGAAGCCCCTGGACTAGCGGGGTGGACAATGAGCAGTTCTTC. Amino acid sequence: CARSPWTSGVDNEQFF. The chain has TRBV5-3 and TRBJ2-1, with TRBD2 matching over 12 bases. TRBV5-3 falls under the ORF class, with uncertain function. This CDR3 has 16 residues. Trimming removed 4 bases from V and 5 bases from J; junction bases left unmatched: 7.